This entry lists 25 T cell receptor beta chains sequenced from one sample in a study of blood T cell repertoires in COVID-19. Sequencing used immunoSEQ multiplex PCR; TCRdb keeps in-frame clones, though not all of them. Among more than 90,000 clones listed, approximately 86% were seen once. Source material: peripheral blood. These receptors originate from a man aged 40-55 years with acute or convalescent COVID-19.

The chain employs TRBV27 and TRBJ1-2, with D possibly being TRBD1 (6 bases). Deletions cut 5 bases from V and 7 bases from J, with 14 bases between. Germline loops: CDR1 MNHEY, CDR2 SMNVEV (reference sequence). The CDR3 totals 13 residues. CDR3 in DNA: TGTGCCAGCAGTCAGCGGGGGCTGGGTGGCTACACCTTC. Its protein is CASSQRGLGGYTF.

This CDR3 is CASSLRGLDSPLHF. CDR3 nucleotides: TGTGCCAGTAGTCTAAGGGGGTTGGATTCACCCCTCCACTTT. V and J are TRBV19 and TRBJ1-6, with TRBD1 as a possible D gene (6 bases). Germline V gene lookup returns CDR1 LNHDA and CDR2 SQIVND (reference sequence). This CDR3 comprises 14 residues. V lost 5 bases and J 8 bases, leaving 13 bases between the germline ends.

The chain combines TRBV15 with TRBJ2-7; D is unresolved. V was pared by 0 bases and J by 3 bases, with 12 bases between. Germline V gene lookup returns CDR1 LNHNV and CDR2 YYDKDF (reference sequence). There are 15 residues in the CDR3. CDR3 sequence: CATSRESQAFYEQYF. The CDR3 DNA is TGTGCCACCAGCAGAGAGTCGCAGGCGTTCTACGAGCAGTACTTC.

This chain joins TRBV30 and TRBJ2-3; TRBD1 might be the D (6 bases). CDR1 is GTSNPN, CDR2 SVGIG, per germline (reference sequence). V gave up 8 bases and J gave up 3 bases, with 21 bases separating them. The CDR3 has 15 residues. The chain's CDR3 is CARRFDSRGTDTQYF. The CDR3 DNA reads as TGTGCCCGTCGATTCGACAGCAGGGGAACAGATACGCAGTATTTT.

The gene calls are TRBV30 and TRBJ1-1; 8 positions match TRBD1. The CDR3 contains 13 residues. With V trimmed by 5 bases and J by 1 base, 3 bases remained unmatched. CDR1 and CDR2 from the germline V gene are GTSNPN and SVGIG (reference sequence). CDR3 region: CAWDDRGNTEAFF. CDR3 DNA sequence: TGTGCCTGGGATGACAGGGGGAACACTGAAGCTTTCTTT.

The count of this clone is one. The CDR3 DNA reads as TGTGCCAGTGCAACCCCGACCGGGACAGGGTCCTACGAGCAGTACTTC. Its translation is CASATPTGTGSYEQYF. The rearrangement uses TRBV19 and TRBJ2-7; 9 nucleotides match TRBD1. J was trimmed by 1 base and V by 8 bases; bases with no gene match: 12. The CDR3 sequence is 16 residues long. Germline V lookup: CDR1 LNHDA, CDR2 SQIVND (reference sequence).

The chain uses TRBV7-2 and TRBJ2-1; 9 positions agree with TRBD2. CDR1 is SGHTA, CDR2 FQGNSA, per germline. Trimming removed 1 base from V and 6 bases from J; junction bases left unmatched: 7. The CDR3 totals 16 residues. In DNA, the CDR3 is TGTGCCAGCAGCTTAGTTTCGCTAGCGGGGAGCAATGAGCAGTTCTTC. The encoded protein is CASSLVSLAGSNEQFF. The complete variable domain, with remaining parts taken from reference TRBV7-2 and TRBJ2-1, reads GAGVSQSPSNKVTEKGKDVELRCDPISGHTALYWYRQSLGQGLEFLIYFQGNSAPDKSGLPSDRFSAERTGGSVSTLTIQRTQQEDSAVYLCASSLVSLAGSNEQFFGPGTRLTVL.

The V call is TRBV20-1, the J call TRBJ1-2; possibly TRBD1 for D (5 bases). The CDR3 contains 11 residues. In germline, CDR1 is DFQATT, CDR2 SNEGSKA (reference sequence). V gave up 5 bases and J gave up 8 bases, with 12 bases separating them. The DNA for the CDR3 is TGCAGTGCTGGGCGACAGTCGGGCTACACCTTC. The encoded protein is CSAGRQSGYTF.

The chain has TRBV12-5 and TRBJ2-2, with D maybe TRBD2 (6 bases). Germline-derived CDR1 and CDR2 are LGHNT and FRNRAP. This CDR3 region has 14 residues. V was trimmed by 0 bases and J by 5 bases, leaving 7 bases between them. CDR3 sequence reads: CASGLVRGTGELFF. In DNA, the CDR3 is TGTGCTAGTGGTTTGGTACGGGGGACCGGGGAGCTGTTTTTT.

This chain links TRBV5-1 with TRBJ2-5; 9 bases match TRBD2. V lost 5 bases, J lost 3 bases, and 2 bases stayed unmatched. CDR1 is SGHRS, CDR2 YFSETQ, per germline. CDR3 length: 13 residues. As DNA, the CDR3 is TGCGCCAGCAGGACTAGCGGTGAAGAGACCCAGTACTTC. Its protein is CASRTSGEETQYF.

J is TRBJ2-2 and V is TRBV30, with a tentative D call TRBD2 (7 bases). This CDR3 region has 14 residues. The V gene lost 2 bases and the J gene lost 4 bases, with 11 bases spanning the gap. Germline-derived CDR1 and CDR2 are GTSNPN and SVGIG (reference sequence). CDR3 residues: CAWSRGASTGELFF. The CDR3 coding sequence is TGTGCCTGGAGTCGGGGGGCAAGCACCGGGGAGCTGTTTTTT.

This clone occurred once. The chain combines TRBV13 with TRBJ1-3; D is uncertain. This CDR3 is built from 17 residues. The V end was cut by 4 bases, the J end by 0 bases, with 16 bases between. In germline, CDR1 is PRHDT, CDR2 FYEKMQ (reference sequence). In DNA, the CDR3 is TGTGCCAGCAGCTATAGCGAAGGGTTCTACTCTGGAAACACCATATATTTT. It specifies CASSYSEGFYSGNTIYF.

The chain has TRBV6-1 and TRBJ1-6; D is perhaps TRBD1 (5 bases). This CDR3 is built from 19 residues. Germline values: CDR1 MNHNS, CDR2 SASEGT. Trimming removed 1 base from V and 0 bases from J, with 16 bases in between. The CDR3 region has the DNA TGTGCCAGCAGTGAAGGGCGGGGACCGACCTCCTCCTATAATTCACCCCTCCACTTT. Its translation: CASSEGRGPTSSYNSPLHF.

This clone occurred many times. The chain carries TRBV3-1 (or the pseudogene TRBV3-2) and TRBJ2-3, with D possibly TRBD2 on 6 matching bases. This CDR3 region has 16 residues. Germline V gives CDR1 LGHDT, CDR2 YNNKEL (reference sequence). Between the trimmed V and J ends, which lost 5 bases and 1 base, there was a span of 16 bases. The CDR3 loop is CASSATMGGRTDTQYF. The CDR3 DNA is TGTGCCAGCAGCGCAACGATGGGGGGACGCACAGATACGCAGTATTTT.

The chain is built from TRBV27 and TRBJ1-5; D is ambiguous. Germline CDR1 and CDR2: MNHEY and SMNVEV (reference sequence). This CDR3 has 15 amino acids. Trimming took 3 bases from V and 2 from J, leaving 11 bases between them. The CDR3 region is CASSFSRVGNQPQHF. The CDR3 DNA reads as TGTGCCAGCAGTTTTTCGCGGGTAGGCAATCAGCCCCAGCATTTT.

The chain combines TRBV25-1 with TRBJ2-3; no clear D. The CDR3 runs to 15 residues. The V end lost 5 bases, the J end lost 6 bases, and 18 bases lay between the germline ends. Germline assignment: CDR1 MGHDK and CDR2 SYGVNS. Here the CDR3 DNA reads TGTGCCAGCAGTTTTTTTTACTCCCCCATGGATACGCAGTATTTT. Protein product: CASSFFYSPMDTQYF.

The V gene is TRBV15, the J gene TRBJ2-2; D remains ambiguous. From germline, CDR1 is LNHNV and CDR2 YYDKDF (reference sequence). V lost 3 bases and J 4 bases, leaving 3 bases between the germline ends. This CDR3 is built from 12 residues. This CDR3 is CATSRATGELFF. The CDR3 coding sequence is TGTGCCACCAGCAGGGCCACCGGGGAGCTGTTTTTT.

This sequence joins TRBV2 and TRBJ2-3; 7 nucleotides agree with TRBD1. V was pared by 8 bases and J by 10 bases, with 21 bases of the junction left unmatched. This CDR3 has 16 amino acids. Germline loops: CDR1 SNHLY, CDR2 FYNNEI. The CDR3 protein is CASADRAAGAGGAQYF. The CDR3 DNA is TGTGCCAGCGCCGACAGGGCGGCAGGTGCAGGGGGTGCGCAGTATTTT. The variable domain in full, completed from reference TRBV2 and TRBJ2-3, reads EPEVTQTPSHQVTQMGQEVILRCVPISNHLYFYWYRQILGQKVEFLVSFYNNEISEKSEIFDDQFSVERPDGSNFTLKIRSTKLEDSAMYFCASADRAAGAGGAQYFGPGTRLTVL.

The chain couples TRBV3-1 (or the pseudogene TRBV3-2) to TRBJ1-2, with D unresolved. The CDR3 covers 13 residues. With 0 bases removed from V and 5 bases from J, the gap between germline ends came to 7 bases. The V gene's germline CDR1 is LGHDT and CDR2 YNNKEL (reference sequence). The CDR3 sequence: CASSQESVYGYTF. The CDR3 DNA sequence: TGTGCCAGCAGCCAAGAGTCCGTTTATGGCTACACCTTC.

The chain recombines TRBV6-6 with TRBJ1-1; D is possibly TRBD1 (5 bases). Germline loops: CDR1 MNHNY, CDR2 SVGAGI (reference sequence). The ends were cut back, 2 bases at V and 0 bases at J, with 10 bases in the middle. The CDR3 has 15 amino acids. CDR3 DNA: TGTGCCAGCAGTTACGGGGGGGGAGTGAACACTGAAGCTTTCTTT. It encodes CASSYGGGVNTEAFF.

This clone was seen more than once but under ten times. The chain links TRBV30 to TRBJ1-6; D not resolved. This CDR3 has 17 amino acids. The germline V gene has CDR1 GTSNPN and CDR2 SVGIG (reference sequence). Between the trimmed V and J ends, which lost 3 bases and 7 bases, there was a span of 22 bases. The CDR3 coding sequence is TGTGCCTGGAGGTCATCCGCGCTACTTGTTTCCAATTCACCCCTCCACTTT. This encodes CAWRSSALLVSNSPLHF.

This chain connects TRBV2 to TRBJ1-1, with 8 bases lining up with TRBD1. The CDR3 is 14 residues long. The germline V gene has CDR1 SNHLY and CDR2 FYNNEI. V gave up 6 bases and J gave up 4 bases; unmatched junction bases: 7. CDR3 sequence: CASSARTGSTEAFF. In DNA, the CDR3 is TGTGCCAGCAGCGCCCGGACAGGGTCCACTGAAGCTTTCTTT.

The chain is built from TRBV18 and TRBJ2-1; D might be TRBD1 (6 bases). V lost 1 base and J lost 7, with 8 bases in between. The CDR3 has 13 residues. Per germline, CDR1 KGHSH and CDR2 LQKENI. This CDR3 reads CASSPRQANEQFF. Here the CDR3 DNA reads TGTGCCAGCTCACCACGACAGGCGAATGAGCAGTTCTTC.

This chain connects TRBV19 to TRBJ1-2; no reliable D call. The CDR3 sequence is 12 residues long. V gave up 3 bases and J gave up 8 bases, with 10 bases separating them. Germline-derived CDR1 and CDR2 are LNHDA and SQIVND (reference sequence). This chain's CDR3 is CASSIEGRGYTF. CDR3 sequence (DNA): TGTGCCAGTAGTATCGAGGGAAGGGGCTACACCTTC.

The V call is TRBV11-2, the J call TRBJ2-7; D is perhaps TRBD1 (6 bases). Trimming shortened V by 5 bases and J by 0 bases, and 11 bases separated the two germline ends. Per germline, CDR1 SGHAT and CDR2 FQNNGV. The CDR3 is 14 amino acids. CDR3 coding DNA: TGTGCCAGCAGCGGAACAGGGAACTCCTACGAGCAGTACTTC. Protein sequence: CASSGTGNSYEQYF.